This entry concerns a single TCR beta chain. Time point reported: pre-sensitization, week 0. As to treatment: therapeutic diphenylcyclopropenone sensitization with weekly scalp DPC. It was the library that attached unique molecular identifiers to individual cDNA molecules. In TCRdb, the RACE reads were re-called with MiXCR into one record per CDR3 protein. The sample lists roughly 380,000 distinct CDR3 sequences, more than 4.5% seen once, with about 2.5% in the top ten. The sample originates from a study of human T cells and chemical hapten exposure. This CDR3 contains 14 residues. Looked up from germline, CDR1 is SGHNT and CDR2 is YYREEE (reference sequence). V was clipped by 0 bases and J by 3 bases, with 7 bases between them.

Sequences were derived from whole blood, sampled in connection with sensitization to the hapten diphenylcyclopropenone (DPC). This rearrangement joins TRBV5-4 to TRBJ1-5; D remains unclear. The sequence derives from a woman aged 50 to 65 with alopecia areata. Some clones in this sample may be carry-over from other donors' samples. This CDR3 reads CASSLDGNNQPQHF. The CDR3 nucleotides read TGTGCCAGCAGCTTGGACGGAAACAATCAGCCCCAGCATTTT.